This TCR beta chain was profiled in a study of T cell responses to AZD1222 COVID-19 vaccine. Trimming took 5 bases from V and 4 from J, leaving 26 bases between them. The CDR3 consists of 18 residues. The germline CDR1 and CDR2 sequences are MNHEY and SMNVEV (reference sequence). As regards this clone: Its specificity is unknown.

Clones were read by immunoSEQ multiplex PCR, and TCRdb kept only the in-frame ones, dropping some. The sample has about 200,000 clones, 93% seen once. Findings and limits, study-wide: A rise in Spike-specific TCR breadth and depth followed two AZD1222 doses.

J is TRBJ1-2 and V is TRBV27; D remains unclear. Sequencing used peripheral blood, obtained on day 0 of MenACWY control vaccination. The receptor was isolated from an adult in good health. Here the CDR3 DNA reads TGTGCCAGCAGTCCCACCCCAACTTACCCACTAGGTACCTATGGCTACACCTTC. It specifies CASSPTPTYPLGTYGYTF.